The next 30 T cell receptor beta chains were all read from a single sample in a study of beta chain features in type 1 diabetes. The entirety of the isolated RNA underwent reverse transcription, so expressed TCRB transcripts were sequenced. Only in-frame clones appear in the TCRdb table, and some are missing; sequencing was by immunoSEQ multiplex PCR. The sample carries approximately 60,000 clones, approximately 62% recorded once. Sequences were obtained from Tregs from blood. The source is a woman under 30 in good health.

The CDR3 nucleotides read TGTGCCAGCAGCTTAGGGGAAGGACAGTTAAGCACAGATACGCAGTATTTT. It codes for CASSLGEGQLSTDTQYF. This chain links TRBV7-2 with TRBJ2-3, with a possible D match to TRBD1 (6 bases). The V end lost 1 base, the J end lost 0 bases, and 14 bases lay between the germline ends. This CDR3 has 17 residues. The germline gives CDR1 SGHTA, CDR2 FQGNSA.

This clone came up once. This chain joins TRBV18 and TRBJ1-1, with 9 positions matching TRBD1. This CDR3 has 14 amino acids. Looked up from germline, CDR1 is KGHSH and CDR2 is LQKENI. The V segment lost 5 bases and the J segment 1 base; nucleotides outside the gene matches: 2. Written as DNA, the CDR3 is TGTGCCAGCTCATCGGGACAGGGGAACACTGAAGCTTTCTTT. It translates to CASSSGQGNTEAFF.

The chain has TRBV6-6 and TRBJ2-7; TRBD2 aligns across 7 bases. This CDR3 contains 14 residues. V dropped 0 bases and J dropped 4; count of bases not matched to a gene: 3. Per germline, CDR1 MNHNY and CDR2 SVGAGI (reference sequence). CDR3 in DNA: TGTGCCAGCAGTTACTCGGGAGGGCCTTACGAGCAGTACTTC. This translates into CASSYSGGPYEQYF.

The chain employs TRBV5-1 and TRBJ2-2, with TRBD1 as a possible D gene (6 bases). V shed 9 bases and J shed 3 bases, with 12 bases lying between them. The CDR3 sequence is 13 residues long. Looked up from germline, CDR1 is SGHRS and CDR2 is YFSETQ. The CDR3 region has the DNA TGCGCCACCCGGGACAAGGACACCGGGGAGCTGTTTTTT. This encodes CATRDKDTGELFF.

Only a few counts were recorded for this clone. V is TRBV5-1 and J is TRBJ2-7; possible D gene TRBD2, 6 bases. The CDR3 totals 16 residues. V shed 3 bases and J shed 2 bases, with 18 bases lying between them. The germline V gene encodes CDR1 SGHRS and CDR2 YFSETQ. The CDR3 spells CASSSLPISGTYEQYF. Written as DNA, the CDR3 is TGCGCCAGCAGCTCACTCCCGATTAGCGGAACCTACGAGCAGTACTTC. Full variable domain (rest looked up from reference TRBV5-1 and TRBJ2-7): KAGVTQTPRYLIKTRGQQVTLSCSPISGHRSVSWYQQTPGQGLQFLFEYFSETQRNKGNFPGRFSGRQFSNSRSEMNVSTLELGDSALYLCASSSLPISGTYEQYFGPGTRLTVT.

The V gene is TRBV6-1, the J gene TRBJ1-2, with D maybe TRBD1 (5 bases). Trimming removed 2 bases from V and 5 bases from J, with 12 bases in between. This CDR3 is built from 14 residues. Looked up from germline, CDR1 is MNHNS and CDR2 is SASEGT. The CDR3 nucleotides read TGTGCCAGCAGTGAAAGAGGGACTTTATATGGCTACACCTTC. Protein product: CASSERGTLYGYTF.

The genes are TRBV19 and TRBJ2-3; 11 bases line up with TRBD2. The CDR3 totals 17 residues. V was pared by 5 bases and J by 0 bases, with 7 bases of the junction left unmatched. CDR1 is LNHDA and CDR2 is SQIVND in the germline V gene (reference sequence). CDR3 bases: TGTGCCAGTAGTTTCCTAGCGGGGGGCGCTAGCACAGATACGCAGTATTTT. Residues: CASSFLAGGASTDTQYF.

The chain uses TRBV19 and TRBJ2-4; 10 bases match TRBD1. Per the germline V gene, CDR1 is LNHDA and CDR2 is SQIVND (reference sequence). The CDR3 contains 14 residues. The trim removed 6 bases at V and 10 bases at J, leaving 9 bases unmatched. The CDR3 nucleotides read TGTGCCAGTAGACGGGACAGGGGTAGCGGGATTCAGTACTTC. Encoded protein: CASRRDRGSGIQYF.

This clone turned up a few times. The rearrangement joins TRBV30 to TRBJ1-1, with D possibly matching TRBD1 (6 bases). The CDR3 has 13 residues. The V gene's germline CDR1 is GTSNPN and CDR2 SVGIG (reference sequence). The CDR3 sequence is CAGNRVGNTEAFF. The DNA for the CDR3 is TGTGCTGGGAACAGGGTTGGGAACACTGAAGCTTTCTTT.

This rearrangement joins TRBV5-1 to TRBJ1-5; D remains ambiguous. This CDR3 spans 16 amino acids. Germline CDR1 reads SGHRS; CDR2 reads YFSETQ. V dropped 0 bases and J dropped 0 bases, with 10 bases sitting between them. CDR3 sequence: CASSLEPGISNQPQHF. The CDR3 DNA sequence: TGCGCCAGCAGCTTGGAGCCGGGAATTAGCAATCAGCCCCAGCATTTT. Full variable domain (missing parts from reference TRBV5-1 and TRBJ1-5): KAGVTQTPRYLIKTRGQQVTLSCSPISGHRSVSWYQQTPGQGLQFLFEYFSETQRNKGNFPGRFSGRQFSNSRSEMNVSTLELGDSALYLCASSLEPGISNQPQHFGDGTRLSIL.

V is TRBV10-3 and J is TRBJ2-7; no clear D. V shed 8 bases and J shed 6 bases, with 20 bases lying between them. The CDR3 loop spans 14 amino acids. Per the germline V gene, CDR1 is ENHRY and CDR2 is SYGVKD. CDR3 in DNA: TGTGCCATCGGTCGCGCACGGGTTTCGTTCGAGCAGTACTTC. Its translation is CAIGRARVSFEQYF.

This clone was observed a few times. The chain carries TRBV6-5 and TRBJ2-5; D uncertain. The end of the DNA is better explained by TRBJ2-7, so the J call may be wrong. There are 13 residues in the CDR3. Germline V gives CDR1 MNHEY, CDR2 SVGAGI. CDR3 nucleotides: TGTGCCAGCAGACGGCCGGGTTCCTACGAGCAGTACTTC. Translating gives CASRRPGSYEQYF.

This chain joins TRBV18 and TRBJ2-5, with D perhaps TRBD2 (6 bases). The closer fit of TRBJ2-7 to the DNA end suggests the J call may be wrong. Germline assignment: CDR1 KGHSH and CDR2 LQKENI. The CDR3 sequence is 16 residues long. The chain's CDR3 is CASSRGDTPFAYEQYF. The CDR3 DNA reads as TGTGCCAGCTCACGGGGGGATACGCCCTTTGCCTACGAGCAGTACTTC.

This clone was counted only a few times. The chain carries TRBV19 and TRBJ2-7; 9 bases match TRBD2. This CDR3 is 15 amino acids long. The germline CDR1 and CDR2 sequences are LNHDA and SQIVND (reference sequence). V was pared by 0 bases and J by 2 bases, with 2 bases of the junction left unmatched. The CDR3 region has the DNA TGTGCCAGTAGTATAGAGCGGGGGGGACCCTACGAGCAGTACTTC. It encodes CASSIERGGPYEQYF.

The V gene is TRBV23-1, the J gene TRBJ1-1, with D perhaps matching TRBD1 (6 bases). TRBV23-1 is an ORF for which the function is uncertain. The CDR3 contains 17 residues. V lost 0 bases and J lost 3, with 17 bases in between. The CDR3 bases are TGCGCCAGCAGTCAATCGATAGTCGCAGGGGTAGACACTGAAGCTTTCTTT. It encodes CASSQSIVAGVDTEAFF.

In this sample, this clone turned up a few times. The V and J genes are TRBV6-5 and TRBJ2-7, with a weak D call TRBD1 (5 bases). CDR1 is MNHEY, CDR2 SVGAGI, per germline. Trimming stripped 2 bases from V and 4 bases from J, with 6 bases between. This CDR3 contains 12 residues. The CDR3 reads CASSYRGYEQYF. The DNA of the CDR3 is TGTGCCAGCAGTTACAGGGGTTACGAGCAGTACTTC.

The chain is built from TRBV6-1 and TRBJ2-5; the match to TRBD1 covers 7 bases. V shed 4 bases, J shed 5 bases, and the junction held 4 bases outside the gene matches. The CDR3 spans 13 residues. Germline CDR1 and CDR2: MNHNS and SASEGT. CDR3 in DNA: TGTGCCAGCAGTGTGACAGGGCTGGAGACCCAGTACTTC. Translating it yields CASSVTGLETQYF.

This clone was seen only a few times. This chain joins TRBV2 and TRBJ1-2, with a tentative D call TRBD1 (5 bases). The V and J ends lost 6 bases and 6 bases respectively, with 17 bases between them. The germline V gene encodes CDR1 SNHLY and CDR2 FYNNEI. The CDR3 contains 14 residues. The CDR3 nucleotides are TGTGCCAGCAGCGAAAACCGACAGTTCAATGGCTACACCTTC. Translating gives CASSENRQFNGYTF.

The chain joins TRBV1 to TRBJ1-4. TRBV1 is deemed a pseudogene. The CDR3 covers 11 residues. Here the CDR3 reads CTSSHSGGGFF. Here the CDR3 DNA reads TGCACCAGCAGCCACTCTGGCGGGGGGTTTTTT.

This clone was counted a few times. The chain couples TRBV18 to TRBJ2-1, with TRBD2 matching 15 bases. The V and J ends lost 6 bases and 2 bases, in that order; junction bases with no gene match: 11. Germline assignment: CDR1 KGHSH and CDR2 LQKENI. CDR3 length: 19 residues. CDR3 DNA sequence: TGTGCCAGCTCGCTCCTGGGACTAGCGGGAGGAGGGGCCTACAATGAGCAGTTCTTC. Protein: CASSLLGLAGGGAYNEQFF.

This chain links TRBV14 with TRBJ2-1, with D tentatively TRBD1 (5 bases). V was trimmed by 0 bases and J by 9 bases, leaving 21 bases between them. Germline V CDR1 and CDR2: SGHDN, FVKESK. This CDR3 comprises 17 residues. CDR3 sequence (DNA): TGTGCCAGCAGCCAAGATTGGGGCAGGGCGGCGAGAGGTGAGCAGTTCTTC. Protein product: CASSQDWGRAARGEQFF.

The rearrangement links TRBV28 to TRBJ2-1, with 9 bases aligning to TRBD2. The CDR3 contains 15 residues. Germline CDR1 reads MDHEN; CDR2 reads SYDVKM. V lost 4 bases, J lost 6 bases, and 7 bases stayed unmatched. CDR3 amino acids: CASSSLSGRGNEQFF. CDR3 coding DNA: TGTGCCAGCAGTTCACTTAGCGGGAGAGGCAATGAGCAGTTCTTC.

The gene calls are TRBV18 and TRBJ2-1; TRBD1 matches at 8 bases. This CDR3 region has 14 residues. V was pared by 6 bases and J by 3 bases, with 4 bases of the junction left unmatched. Germline V gene data show CDR1 as KGHSH and CDR2 as LQKENI. The CDR3 loop reads CASSPGQVYNEQFF. In nucleotides, the CDR3 is TGTGCCAGCTCGCCGGGACAGGTCTACAATGAGCAGTTCTTC. The full variable domain, in which reference TRBV18 and TRBJ2-1 provide the parts outside the CDR3, is NAGVMQNPRHLVRRRGQEARLRCSPMKGHSHVYWYRQLPEEGLKFMVYLQKENIIDESGMPKERFSAEFPKEGPSILRIQQVVRGDSAAYFCASSPGQVYNEQFFGPGTRLTVL.

This clone was recorded a few times. V gene TRBV7-2 combines with J gene TRBJ1-1; D remains ambiguous. The CDR3 has 15 residues. Germline values: CDR1 SGHTA, CDR2 FQGNSA. V gave up 4 bases and J gave up 0 bases, with 12 bases separating them. The DNA for the CDR3 is TGTGCCAGCAGCTCGTACAGTGCGATGAACACTGAAGCTTTCTTT. Its protein product is CASSSYSAMNTEAFF. Supplemented by reference TRBV7-2 and TRBJ1-1, the full variable domain reads GAGVSQSPSNKVTEKGKDVELRCDPISGHTALYWYRQSLGQGLEFLIYFQGNSAPDKSGLPSDRFSAERTGGSVSTLTIQRTQQEDSAVYLCASSSYSAMNTEAFFGQGTRLTVV.

The J gene is TRBJ2-1, the V gene TRBV2; 7 bases line up with TRBD2. The CDR3 extends over 12 amino acids. After removal of 6 bases from V and 10 bases from J, the junction contained 6 bases not matched to a gene. CDR1 is SNHLY and CDR2 is FYNNEI in the germline V gene. In DNA form, the CDR3 reads TGTGCCAGCAGAGGGGACGGGAGGGAGCAGTTCTTC. It translates to CASRGDGREQFF.

This clone has a handful of counts. J is TRBJ2-1 and V is TRBV5-1; weak D call: TRBD1 (5 bases). Germline-derived CDR1 and CDR2 are SGHRS and YFSETQ. Trimming stripped 1 base from V and 4 bases from J, with 12 bases between. The CDR3 covers 15 residues. CDR3 sequence (DNA): TGCGCCAGCAGCTTGATAGGTCAGGGATACAATGAGCAGTTCTTC. Translation: CASSLIGQGYNEQFF.

V usage is TRBV6-5 and J usage is TRBJ1-1; D is possibly TRBD1 (5 bases). The CDR3 has 14 residues. Trimming left V 6 bases short and J 1 base short, with 12 bases between. Germline CDR1 and CDR2: MNHEY and SVGAGI. CDR3 region: CASRPTVTNTEAFF. The CDR3 DNA sequence: TGTGCCAGCAGGCCGACAGTTACGAACACTGAAGCTTTCTTT.

As concerns this clone: Within the sample, other DNA sequences also encode this same CDR3. This rearrangement joins TRBV2 to TRBJ2-3; TRBD1 agrees at 8 bases. Germline CDR1 and CDR2: SNHLY and FYNNEI. The CDR3 totals 14 residues. Losses at the gene ends were 6 bases for V and 1 base for J; bases not matched to a gene: 3. The CDR3 DNA reads as TGTGCCAGCAGGAAGACAGGGGGCACAGATACGCAGTATTTT. As protein: CASRKTGGTDTQYF.

The gene calls are TRBV10-1 and TRBJ1-5; TRBD1 aligns across 7 bases. This CDR3 contains 14 residues. Germline CDR1 and CDR2: WNHNN and SYGVQD (reference sequence). J was trimmed by 4 bases and V by 9 bases; bases with no gene match: 9. Here the CDR3 DNA reads TGCGCCAGAATAAGGACAGGCATTAATCAGCCCCAGCATTTT. It translates to CARIRTGINQPQHF.

This clone occurred a few times. CDR3 amino acids: CASSYSSTTYEQYF. The CDR3 bases are TGTGCCAGCAGTTACTCCTCGACTACCTACGAGCAGTACTTC. The chain combines TRBV6-6 with TRBJ2-7; tentatively, D is TRBD2 (5 bases). The CDR3 sequence is 14 residues long. Germline values: CDR1 MNHNY, CDR2 SVGAGI (reference sequence). The germline V and J ends were trimmed by 0 bases and 2 bases, with 8 bases remaining between them.